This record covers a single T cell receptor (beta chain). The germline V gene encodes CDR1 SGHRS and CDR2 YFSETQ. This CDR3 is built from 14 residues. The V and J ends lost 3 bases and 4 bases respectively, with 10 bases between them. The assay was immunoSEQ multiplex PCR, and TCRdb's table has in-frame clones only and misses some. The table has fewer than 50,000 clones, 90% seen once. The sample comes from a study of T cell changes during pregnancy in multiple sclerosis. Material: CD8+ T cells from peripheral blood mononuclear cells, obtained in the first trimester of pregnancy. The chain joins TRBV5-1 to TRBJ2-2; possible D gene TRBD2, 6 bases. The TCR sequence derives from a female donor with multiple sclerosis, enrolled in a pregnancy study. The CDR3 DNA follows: TGCGCCAGCAGCTCGGGGGATGGCACCGGGGAGCTGTTTTTT. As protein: CASSSGDGTGELFF. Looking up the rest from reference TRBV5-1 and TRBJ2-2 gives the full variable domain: KAGVTQTPRYLIKTRGQQVTLSCSPISGHRSVSWYQQTPGQGLQFLFEYFSETQRNKGNFPGRFSGRQFSNSRSEMNVSTLELGDSALYLCASSSGDGTGELFFGEGSRLTVL.